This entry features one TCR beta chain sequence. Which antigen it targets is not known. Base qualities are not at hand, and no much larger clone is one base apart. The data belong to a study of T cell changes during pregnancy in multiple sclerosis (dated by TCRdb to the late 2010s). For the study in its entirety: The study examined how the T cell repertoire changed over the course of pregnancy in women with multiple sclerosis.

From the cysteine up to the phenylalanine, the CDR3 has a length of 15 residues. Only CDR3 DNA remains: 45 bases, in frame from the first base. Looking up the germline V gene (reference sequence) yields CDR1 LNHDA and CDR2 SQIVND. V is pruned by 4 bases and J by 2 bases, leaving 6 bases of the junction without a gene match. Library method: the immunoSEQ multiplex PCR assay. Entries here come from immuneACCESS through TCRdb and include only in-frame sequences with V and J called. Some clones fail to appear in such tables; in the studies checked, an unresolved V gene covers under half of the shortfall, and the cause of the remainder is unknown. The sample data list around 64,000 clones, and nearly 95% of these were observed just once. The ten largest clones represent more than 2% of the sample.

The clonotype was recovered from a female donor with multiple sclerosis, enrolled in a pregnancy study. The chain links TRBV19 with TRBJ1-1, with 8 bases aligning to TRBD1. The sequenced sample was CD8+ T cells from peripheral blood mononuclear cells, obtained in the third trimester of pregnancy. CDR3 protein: CASSTSGTGNTEAFF. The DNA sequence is TGTGCCAGTAGTACCTCCGGGACAGGCAACACTGAAGCTTTCTTT.